This TCR beta chain was identified in a study of T cells in Graves' hyperthyroidism and ophthalmopathy. Study outcomes and limitations: Within blood appeared most thyroid clonotypes that had expanded above 0.001.

Orbital computed tomography, thyroid ultrasound, serum thyroxine and TRAb, and clinical symptoms together informed the diagnoses. The PBMCs were sourced from fresh peripheral blood (about 10 ml). This clonotype was counted a few times. What it binds is not known. The CDR3 regions of TCR beta were amplified from RNA transcripts. Primed by the HTBI set, a first-round RT-PCR was run on the TCR CDR3. TCRdb reanalysed the multiplex PCR reads using MiXCR and keeps one entry per CDR3 protein. Of over 650,000 distinct CDR3 sequences detected, about a sixth appear once; the ten largest clones hold 8.4%. Sequencing was carried out using blood. The receptor was derived from a man aged 18 to 30 with Graves' hyperthyroidism.

The CDR3 region has the DNA TGTGCCAGCAGCCCCGGGGGGGGGTGGACGGGCTACACCTTC. Translation gives CASSPGGGWTGYTF. The V and J genes are TRBV11-3 and TRBJ1-2, with D possibly being TRBD1 (5 bases). The germline CDR1 and CDR2 sequences are SGHNT and YENEEA. Trimming removed 5 bases from V and 8 bases from J, with 18 bases in between. This CDR3 region has 14 residues.